This T cell receptor (beta chain) was identified during a study of CD8 T cells in ankylosing spondylitis (dated by TCRdb to about 2017). With regard to the full study: To find TCR variants linked to disease, the study profiled T cell receptor beta repertoires in ankylosing spondylitis patients and healthy donors. Samples of peripheral blood were taken, and for ankylosing spondylitis patients, synovial fluid was collected as well. The full study cohort comprised about 24 ankylosing spondylitis patients and some 110 healthy donors. Overall study results and their limits: The disease-linked clones were reported to be significantly enriched in matched synovial fluid samples from ankylosing spondylitis patients. Some motif variants had previously been reported in the synovial fluid and blood of reactive arthritis patients, which suggests shared mechanisms of disease initiation. A TCR beta motif made up of several highly homologous amino acid variants appeared to be characteristic of blood from ankylosing spondylitis patients. A CD8+ phenotype was shown by the disease-linked clones, which were found at relatively low frequencies in peripheral blood.

TCRdb names Illumina HiSeq 2500 as the instrument used. Quantitative 5'-RACE with molecular barcodes was the method used to prepare the TCR beta libraries. Concerning the study's data processing: To identify disease-linked TCR variants, a new computational method was used, one built on a probabilistic model of VDJ rearrangement. TCRdb ran its own pipeline on the public reads, namely fastp trimming at Q25 and MiXCR clone calling, and kept in-frame beta chains. Rows with one shared CDR3 protein collapse into an entry with the most common genes and DNA. None of the V and J calls come from the authors' own analysis; TCRdb made them. The sample table records about 250,000 distinct CDR3 sequences; approximately 10% of these occur just once. The ten most abundant clones make up around 3% of the sample. The CDR3, from cysteine to phenylalanine, totals 13 residues. The retained sequence is limited to the CDR3, 39 bases, with the frame set at the first base. The CDR1 and CDR2 encoded by the germline V gene are SNHLY and FYNNEI. After removal of 6 bases from V and 11 bases from J, the junction retains 12 bases not matched to a gene.

This clonotype was counted only a few times. Its antigen is still unknown. Base qualities are not provided; no much larger clone lies one nucleotide away. Sequencing was performed on blood, either unsorted or a sorted T cell fraction (not recorded which). Here the chain combines TRBV2 and TRBJ1-2, and TRBD1 matches 7 of the central bases. The sequence was obtained from a male donor with ankylosing spondylitis or in good health (not recorded which). The nucleotide sequence reads TGTGCCAGCAGCTCACAGGGGAGTATTAGTTACACCTTC. Its protein reads: CASSSQGSISYTF. Full variable domain (CDR3 extended with the reference TRBV2 and TRBJ1-2 proteins): EPEVTQTPSHQVTQMGQEVILRCVPISNHLYFYWYRQILGQKVEFLVSFYNNEISEKSEIFDDQFSVERPDGSNFTLKIRSTKLEDSAMYFCASSSQGSISYTFGSGTRLTVV.